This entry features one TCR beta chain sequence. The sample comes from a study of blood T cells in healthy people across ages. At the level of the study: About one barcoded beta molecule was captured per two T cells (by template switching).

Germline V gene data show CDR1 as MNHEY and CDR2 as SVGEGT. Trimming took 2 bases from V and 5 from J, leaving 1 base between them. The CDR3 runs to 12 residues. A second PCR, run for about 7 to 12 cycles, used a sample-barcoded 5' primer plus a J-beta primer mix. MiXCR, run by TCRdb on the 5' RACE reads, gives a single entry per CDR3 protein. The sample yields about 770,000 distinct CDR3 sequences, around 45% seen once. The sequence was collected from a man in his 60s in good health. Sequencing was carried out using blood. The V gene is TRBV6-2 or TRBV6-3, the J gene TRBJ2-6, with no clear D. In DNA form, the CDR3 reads TGTGCCAGCAGTTACCGGGCCAACGTCCTGACTTTC. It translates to CASSYRANVLTF.